The source of this TCR beta chain is a study of T-cell memory formation after mild COVID-19. TCRdb passed the 5' RACE reads through MiXCR, listing each CDR3 protein once. There are tens of thousands of distinct CDR3 sequences in the sample; about 30% occur only once, and around 40% lies in the top ten. CDR1 is DFQATT and CDR2 is SNEGSKA in the germline V gene (reference sequence). V lost 2 bases and J lost 6; bases outside the gene matches: 10. The CDR3 spans 14 residues. The chain combines TRBV20-1 with TRBJ2-7; 7 nucleotides agree with TRBD1. The clonotype originates from a man younger than 30 who had mild COVID-19 (a few samples of this study predate the infection). Cell type and time point are not known. The sequenced sample consisted of PBMCs or a T cell subset sorted from them (not recorded which). The CDR3 loop reads CSARPTTRGLEQYF. In DNA form, the CDR3 reads TGCAGTGCTAGACCGACGACAAGGGGGCTCGAGCAGTACTTC.